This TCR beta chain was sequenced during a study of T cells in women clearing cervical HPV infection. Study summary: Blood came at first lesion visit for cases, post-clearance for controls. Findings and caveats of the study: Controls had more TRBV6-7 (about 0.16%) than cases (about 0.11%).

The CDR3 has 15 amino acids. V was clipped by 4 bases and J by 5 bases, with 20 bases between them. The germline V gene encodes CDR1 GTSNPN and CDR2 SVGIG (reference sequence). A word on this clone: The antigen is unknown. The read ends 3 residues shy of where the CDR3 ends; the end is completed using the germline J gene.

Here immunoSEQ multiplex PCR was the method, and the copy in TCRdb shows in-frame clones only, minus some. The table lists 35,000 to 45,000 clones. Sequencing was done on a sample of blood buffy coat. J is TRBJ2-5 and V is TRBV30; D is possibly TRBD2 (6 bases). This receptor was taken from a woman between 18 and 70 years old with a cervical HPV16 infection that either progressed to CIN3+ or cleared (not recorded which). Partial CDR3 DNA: TGTGCCTGGACCCATCCGGGACTCCCGGACGAGACC. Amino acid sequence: CAWTHPGLPDET. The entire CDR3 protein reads CAWTHPGLPDETQYF.